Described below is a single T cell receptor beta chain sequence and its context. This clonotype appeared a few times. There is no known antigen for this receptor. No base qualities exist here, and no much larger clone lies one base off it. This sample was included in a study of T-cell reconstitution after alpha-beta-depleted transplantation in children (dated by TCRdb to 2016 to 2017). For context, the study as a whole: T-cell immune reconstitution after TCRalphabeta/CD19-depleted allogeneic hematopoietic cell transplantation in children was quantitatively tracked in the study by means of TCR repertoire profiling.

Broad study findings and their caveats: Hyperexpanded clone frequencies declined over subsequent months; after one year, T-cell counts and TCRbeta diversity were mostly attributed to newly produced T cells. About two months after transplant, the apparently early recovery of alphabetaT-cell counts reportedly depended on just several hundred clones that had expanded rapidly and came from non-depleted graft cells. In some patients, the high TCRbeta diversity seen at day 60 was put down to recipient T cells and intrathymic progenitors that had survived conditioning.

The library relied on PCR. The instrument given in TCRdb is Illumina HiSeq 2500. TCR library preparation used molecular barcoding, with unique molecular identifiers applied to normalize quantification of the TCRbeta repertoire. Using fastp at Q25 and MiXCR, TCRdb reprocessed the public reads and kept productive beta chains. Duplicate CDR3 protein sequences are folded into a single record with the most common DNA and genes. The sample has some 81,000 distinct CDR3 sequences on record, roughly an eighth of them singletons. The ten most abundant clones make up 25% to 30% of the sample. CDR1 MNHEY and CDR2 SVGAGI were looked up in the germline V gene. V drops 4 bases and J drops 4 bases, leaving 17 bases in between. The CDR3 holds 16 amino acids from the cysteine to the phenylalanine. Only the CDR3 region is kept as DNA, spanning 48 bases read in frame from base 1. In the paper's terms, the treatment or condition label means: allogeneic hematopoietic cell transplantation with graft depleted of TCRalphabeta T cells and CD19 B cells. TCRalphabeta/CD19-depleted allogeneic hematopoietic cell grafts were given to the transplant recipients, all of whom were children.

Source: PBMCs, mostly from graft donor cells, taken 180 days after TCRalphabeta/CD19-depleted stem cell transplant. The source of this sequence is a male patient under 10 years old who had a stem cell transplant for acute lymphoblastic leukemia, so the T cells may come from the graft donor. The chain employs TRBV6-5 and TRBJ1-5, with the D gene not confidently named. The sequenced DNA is TGTGCCAGCAGTTTATCCCCCAGTAGATATAATCAGCCCCAGCATTTT. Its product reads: CASSLSPSRYNQPQHF.